This entry is about one T cell receptor beta chain. Its antigen is still unknown. V lost 3 bases and J lost 6; bases outside the gene matches: 4. From germline, CDR1 is SNHLY and CDR2 FYNNEI. The CDR3 spans 13 residues. This record comes from a study of shared clonotypes between healthy human individuals. General study results and limits: Lower generation probabilities were found for non-shared clonotypes than for those shared by all four donors. Approximately 5.1% was the fraction of naive CD4 clonotypes found shared across four donors.

Splitting of each subset's genomic DNA was done evenly across several immunoSEQ plates. The authors loaded 200 ng DNA, 25,000 to 30,000 T cell genomes, into sorted-subset replicate PCRs. TCRdb keeps only in-frame clones here, not all; method: immunoSEQ multiplex PCR. This repertoire shows roughly 2.5 million clones, 85% to 95% found once; its top ten account for more than 0.12%. The source material was naive CD4+ T cells sorted from blood. As for subset: CD45RA+ positively selected. J is TRBJ2-7 and V is TRBV2; 8 nucleotides agree with TRBD2. This receptor was identified in a young man in good health. The CDR3 sequence is CASSDPGGSEQYF. The DNA for the CDR3 is TGTGCCAGCAGTGACCCGGGGGGGAGCGAGCAGTACTTC.